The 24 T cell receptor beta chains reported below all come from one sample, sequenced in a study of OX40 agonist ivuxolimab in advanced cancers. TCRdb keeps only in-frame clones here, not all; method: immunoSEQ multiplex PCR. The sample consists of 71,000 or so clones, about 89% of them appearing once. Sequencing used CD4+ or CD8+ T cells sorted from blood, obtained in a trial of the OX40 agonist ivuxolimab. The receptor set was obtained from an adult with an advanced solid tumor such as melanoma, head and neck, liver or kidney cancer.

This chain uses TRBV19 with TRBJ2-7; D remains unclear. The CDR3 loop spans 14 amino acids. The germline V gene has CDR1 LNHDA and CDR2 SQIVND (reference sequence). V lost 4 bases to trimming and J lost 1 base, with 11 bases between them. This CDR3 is CASSTGLSSYEQYF. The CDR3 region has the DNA TGTGCCAGTAGTACGGGTCTCTCATCCTACGAGCAGTACTTC.

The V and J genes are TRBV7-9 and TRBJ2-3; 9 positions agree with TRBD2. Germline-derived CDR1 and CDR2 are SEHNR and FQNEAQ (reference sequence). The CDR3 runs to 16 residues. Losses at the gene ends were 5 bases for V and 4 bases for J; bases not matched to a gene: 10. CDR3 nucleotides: TGTGCCAGCAGCCCTCCTCGTTCTAGCGGGGCAGATACGCAGTATTTT. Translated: CASSPPRSSGADTQYF.

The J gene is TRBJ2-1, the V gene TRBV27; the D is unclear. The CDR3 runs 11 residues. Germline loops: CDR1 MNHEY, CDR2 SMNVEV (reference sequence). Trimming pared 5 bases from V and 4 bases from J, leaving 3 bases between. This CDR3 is CASSRYNEQFF. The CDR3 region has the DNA TGTGCCAGCAGTAGATACAATGAGCAGTTCTTC.

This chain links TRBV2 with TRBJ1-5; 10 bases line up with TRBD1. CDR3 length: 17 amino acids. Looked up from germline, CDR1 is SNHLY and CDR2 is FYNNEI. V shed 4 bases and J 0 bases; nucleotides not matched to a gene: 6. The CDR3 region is CASSGTGGLDSNQPQHF. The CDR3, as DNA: TGTGCCAGCAGTGGGACAGGGGGATTGGATAGCAATCAGCCCCAGCATTTT.

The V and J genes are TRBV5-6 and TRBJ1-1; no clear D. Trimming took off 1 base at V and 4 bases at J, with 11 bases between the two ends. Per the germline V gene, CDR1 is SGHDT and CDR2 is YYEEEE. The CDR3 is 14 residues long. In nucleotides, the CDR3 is TGTGCCAGCAGCTTGAATTTTGGGGTCACTGAAGCTTTCTTT. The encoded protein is CASSLNFGVTEAFF.

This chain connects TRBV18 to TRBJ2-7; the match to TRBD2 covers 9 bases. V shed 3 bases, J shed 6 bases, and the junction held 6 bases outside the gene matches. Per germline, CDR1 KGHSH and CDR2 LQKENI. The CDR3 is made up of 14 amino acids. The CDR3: CASSPSGGRLEQYF. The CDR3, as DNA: TGTGCCAGCTCACCTAGCGGGGGCCGGCTCGAGCAGTACTTC.

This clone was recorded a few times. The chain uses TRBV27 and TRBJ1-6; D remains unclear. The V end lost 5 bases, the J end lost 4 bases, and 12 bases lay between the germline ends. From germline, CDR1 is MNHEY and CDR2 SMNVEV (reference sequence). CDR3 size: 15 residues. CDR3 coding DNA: TGTGCCAGCAGTCCCAGGACCGATTATAATTCACCCCTCCACTTT. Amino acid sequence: CASSPRTDYNSPLHF.

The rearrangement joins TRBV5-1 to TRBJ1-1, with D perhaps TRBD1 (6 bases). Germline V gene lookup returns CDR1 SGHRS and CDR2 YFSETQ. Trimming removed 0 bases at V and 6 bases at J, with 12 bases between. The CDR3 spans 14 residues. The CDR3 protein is CASSLDFGGAEAFF. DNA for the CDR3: TGCGCCAGCAGCTTGGATTTCGGGGGCGCTGAAGCTTTCTTT.

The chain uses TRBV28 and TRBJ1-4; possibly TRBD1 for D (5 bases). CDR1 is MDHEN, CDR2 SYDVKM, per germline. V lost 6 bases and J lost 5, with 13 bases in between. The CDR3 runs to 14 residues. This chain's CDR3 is CASSKGVTNEKLFF. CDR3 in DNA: TGTGCCAGCAGCAAAGGGGTTACCAATGAAAAACTGTTTTTT.

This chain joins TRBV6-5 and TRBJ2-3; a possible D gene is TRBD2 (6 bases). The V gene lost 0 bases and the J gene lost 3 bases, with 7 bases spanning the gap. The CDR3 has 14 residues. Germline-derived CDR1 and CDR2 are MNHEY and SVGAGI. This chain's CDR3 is CASSYSTRTDTQYF. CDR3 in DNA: TGTGCCAGCAGTTACTCGACTAGAACAGATACGCAGTATTTT.

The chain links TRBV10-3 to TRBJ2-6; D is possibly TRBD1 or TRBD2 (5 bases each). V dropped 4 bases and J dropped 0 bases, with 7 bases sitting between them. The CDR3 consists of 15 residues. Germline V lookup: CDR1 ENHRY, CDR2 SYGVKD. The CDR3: CAISGGASGANVLTF. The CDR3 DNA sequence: TGTGCCATCAGTGGAGGGGCCTCTGGGGCCAACGTCCTGACTTTC.

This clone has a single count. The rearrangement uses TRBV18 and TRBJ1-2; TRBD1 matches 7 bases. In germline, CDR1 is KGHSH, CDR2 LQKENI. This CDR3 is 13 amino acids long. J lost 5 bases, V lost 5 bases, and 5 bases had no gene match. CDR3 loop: CASSSGTVYGYTF. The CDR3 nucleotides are TGTGCCAGCTCATCGGGGACAGTATATGGCTACACCTTC.

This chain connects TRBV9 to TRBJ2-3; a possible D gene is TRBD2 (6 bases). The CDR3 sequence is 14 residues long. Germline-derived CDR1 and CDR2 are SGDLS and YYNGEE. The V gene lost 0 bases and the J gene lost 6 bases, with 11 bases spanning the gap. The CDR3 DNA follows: TGTGCCAGCAGCGTAGGAACTAGCAGCGATACGCAGTATTTT. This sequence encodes CASSVGTSSDTQYF.

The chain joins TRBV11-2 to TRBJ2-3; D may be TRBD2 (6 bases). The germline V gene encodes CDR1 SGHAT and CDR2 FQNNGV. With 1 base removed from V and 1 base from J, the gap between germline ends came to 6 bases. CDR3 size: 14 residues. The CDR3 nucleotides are TGTGCCAGCAGCTTAGGGGGGGGCACAGATACGCAGTATTTT. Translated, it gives CASSLGGGTDTQYF.

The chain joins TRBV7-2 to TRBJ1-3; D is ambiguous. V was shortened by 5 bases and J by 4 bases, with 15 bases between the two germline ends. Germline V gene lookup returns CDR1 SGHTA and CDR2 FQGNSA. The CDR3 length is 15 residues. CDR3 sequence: CASSPLPGVGNTIYF. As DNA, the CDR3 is TGTGCCAGCAGCCCACTACCCGGGGTCGGAAACACCATATATTTT.

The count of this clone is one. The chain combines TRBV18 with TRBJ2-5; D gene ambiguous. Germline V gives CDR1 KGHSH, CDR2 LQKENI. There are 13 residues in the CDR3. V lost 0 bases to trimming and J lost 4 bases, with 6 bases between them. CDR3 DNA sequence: TGTGCCAGCTCACCACCGTCGCGAGAGACCCAGTACTTC. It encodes CASSPPSRETQYF.

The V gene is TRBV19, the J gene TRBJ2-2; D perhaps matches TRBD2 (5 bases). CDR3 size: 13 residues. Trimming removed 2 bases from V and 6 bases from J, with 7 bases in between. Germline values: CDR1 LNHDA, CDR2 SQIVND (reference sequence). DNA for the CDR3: TGTGCCAGTAGTATATCCGGGGCCGGGGAGCTGTTTTTT. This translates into CASSISGAGELFF.

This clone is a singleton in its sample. The CDR3 region is CASSSWPSGEETQYF. In nucleotides, the CDR3 is TGTGCCAGCAGCTCCTGGCCCTCGGGGGAAGAGACCCAGTACTTC. The V gene is TRBV11-2, the J gene TRBJ2-5; D perhaps matches TRBD2 (6 bases). The V gene lost 4 bases and the J gene lost 3 bases, with 15 bases spanning the gap. CDR3 length: 15 residues. Germline CDR1 is SGHAT and CDR2 is FQNNGV.

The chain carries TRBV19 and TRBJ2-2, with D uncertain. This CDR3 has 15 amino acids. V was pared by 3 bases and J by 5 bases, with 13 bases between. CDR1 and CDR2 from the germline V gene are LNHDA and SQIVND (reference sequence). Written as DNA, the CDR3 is TGTGCCAGTAGTATTATGTCCTGGCGGACCGGGGAGCTGTTTTTT. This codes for CASSIMSWRTGELFF.

The CDR3 is CASSQDRTGTPNIQYF. CDR3 coding DNA: TGTGCCAGCAGCCAAGACCGGACCGGGACGCCAAACATTCAGTACTTC. The genes are TRBV4-2 and TRBJ2-4; the D gene could be TRBD1 or TRBD2 (5 bases each). The V gene lost 0 bases and the J gene lost 6 bases, with 15 bases spanning the gap. CDR3 size: 16 residues. Germline V gene data show CDR1 as LGHNA and CDR2 as YNFKEQ.

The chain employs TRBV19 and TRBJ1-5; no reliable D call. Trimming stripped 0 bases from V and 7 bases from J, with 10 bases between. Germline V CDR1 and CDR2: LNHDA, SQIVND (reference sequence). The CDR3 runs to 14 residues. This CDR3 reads CASSIDSGSQPQHF. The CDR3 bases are TGTGCCAGTAGTATAGATTCGGGGTCGCAGCCCCAGCATTTT.

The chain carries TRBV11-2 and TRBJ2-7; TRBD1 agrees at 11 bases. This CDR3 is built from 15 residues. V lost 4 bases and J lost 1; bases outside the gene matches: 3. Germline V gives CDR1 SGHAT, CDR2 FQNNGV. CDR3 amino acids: CASSSGTGGSYEQYF. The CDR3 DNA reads TGTGCCAGCAGCTCCGGGACAGGGGGTTCCTACGAGCAGTACTTC.

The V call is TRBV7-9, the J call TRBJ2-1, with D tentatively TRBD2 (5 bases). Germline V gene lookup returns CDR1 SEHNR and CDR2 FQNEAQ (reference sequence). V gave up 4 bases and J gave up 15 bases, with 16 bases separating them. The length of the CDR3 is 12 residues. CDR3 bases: TGTGCCAGCAGCTCCCCCGGGATTCTGCCGTTCTTC. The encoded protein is CASSSPGILPFF.

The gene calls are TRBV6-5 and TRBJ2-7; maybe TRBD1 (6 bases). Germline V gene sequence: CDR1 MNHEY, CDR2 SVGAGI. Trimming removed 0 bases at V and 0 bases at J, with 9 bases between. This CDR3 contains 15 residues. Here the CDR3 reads CASSYSMGASYEQYF. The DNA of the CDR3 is TGTGCCAGCAGTTACTCGATGGGGGCCTCCTACGAGCAGTACTTC.